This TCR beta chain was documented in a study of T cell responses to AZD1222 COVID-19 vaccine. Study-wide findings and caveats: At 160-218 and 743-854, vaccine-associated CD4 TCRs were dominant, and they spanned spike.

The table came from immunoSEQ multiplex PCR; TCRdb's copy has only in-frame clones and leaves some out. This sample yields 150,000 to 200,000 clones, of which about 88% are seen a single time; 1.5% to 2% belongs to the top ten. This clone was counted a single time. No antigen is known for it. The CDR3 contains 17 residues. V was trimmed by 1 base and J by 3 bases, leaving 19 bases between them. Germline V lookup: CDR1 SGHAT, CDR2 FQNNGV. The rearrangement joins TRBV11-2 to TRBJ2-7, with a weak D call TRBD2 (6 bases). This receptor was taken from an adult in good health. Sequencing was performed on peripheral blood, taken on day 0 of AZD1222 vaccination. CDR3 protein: CASSLVGGSLGIYEQYF. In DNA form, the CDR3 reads TGTGCCAGCAGCTTAGTAGGAGGGAGCTTGGGGATCTACGAGCAGTACTTC.